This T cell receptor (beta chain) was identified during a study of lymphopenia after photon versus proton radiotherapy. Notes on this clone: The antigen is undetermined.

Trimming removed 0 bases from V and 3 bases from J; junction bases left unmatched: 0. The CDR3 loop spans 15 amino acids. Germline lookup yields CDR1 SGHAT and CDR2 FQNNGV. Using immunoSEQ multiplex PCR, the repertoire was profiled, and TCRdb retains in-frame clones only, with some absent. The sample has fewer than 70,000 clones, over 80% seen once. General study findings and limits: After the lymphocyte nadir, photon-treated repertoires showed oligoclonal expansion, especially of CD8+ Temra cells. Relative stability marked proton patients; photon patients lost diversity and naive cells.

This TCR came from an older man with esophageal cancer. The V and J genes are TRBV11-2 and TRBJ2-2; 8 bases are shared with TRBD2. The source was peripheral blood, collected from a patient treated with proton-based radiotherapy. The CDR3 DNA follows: TGTGCCAGCAGCTTAGAACTAGCGGACACCGGGGAGCTGTTTTTT. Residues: CASSLELADTGELFF.